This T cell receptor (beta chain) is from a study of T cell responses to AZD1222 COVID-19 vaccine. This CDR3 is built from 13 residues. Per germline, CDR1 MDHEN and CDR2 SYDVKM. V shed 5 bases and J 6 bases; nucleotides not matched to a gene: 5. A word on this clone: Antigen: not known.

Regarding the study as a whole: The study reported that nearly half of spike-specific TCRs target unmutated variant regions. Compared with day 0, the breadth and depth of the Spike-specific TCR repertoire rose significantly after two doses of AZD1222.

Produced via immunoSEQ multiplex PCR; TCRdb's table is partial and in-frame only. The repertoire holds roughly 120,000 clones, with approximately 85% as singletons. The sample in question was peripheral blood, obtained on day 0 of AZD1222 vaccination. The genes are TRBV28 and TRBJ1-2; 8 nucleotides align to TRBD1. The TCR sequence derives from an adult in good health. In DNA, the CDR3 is TGTGCCAGCAGTCGACAGGGGTTTAATGGCTACACCTTC. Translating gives CASSRQGFNGYTF.